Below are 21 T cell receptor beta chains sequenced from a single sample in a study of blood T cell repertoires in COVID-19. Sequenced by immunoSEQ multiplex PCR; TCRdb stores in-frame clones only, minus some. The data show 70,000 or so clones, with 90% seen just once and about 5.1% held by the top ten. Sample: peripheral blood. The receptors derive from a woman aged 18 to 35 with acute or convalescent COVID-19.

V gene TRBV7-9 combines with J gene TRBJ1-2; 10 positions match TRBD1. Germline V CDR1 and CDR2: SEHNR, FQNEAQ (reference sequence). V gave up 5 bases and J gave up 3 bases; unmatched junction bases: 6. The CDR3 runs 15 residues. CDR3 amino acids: CASSNRTGGDYGYTF. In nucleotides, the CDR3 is TGTGCCAGCAGCAATAGGACAGGGGGGGACTATGGCTACACCTTC. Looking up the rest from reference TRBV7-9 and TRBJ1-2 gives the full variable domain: DTGVSQNPRHKITKRGQNVTFRCDPISEHNRLYWYRQTLGQGPEFLTYFQNEAQLEKSRLLSDRFSAERPKGSFSTLEIQRTEQGDSAMYLCASSNRTGGDYGYTFGSGTRLTVV.

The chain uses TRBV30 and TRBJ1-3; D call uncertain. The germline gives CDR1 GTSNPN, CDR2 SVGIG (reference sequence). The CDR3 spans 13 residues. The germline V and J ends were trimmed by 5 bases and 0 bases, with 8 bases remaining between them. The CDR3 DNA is TGTGCCTGGGAGAATAGCTCTGGAAACACCATATATTTT. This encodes CAWENSSGNTIYF.

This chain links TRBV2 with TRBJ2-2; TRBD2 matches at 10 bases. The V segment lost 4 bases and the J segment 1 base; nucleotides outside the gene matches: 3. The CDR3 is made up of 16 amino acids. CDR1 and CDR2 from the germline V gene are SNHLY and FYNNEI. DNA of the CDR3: TGTGCCAGCAGTGGACCTAGCGGGGGGAACACCGGGGAGCTGTTTTTT. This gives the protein CASSGPSGGNTGELFF.

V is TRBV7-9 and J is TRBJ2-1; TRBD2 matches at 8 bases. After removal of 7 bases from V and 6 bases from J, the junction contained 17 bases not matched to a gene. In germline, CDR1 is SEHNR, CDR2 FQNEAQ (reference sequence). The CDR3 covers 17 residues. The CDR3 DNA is TGTGCCAGCACTCTCCCTCCCGGGACTAGGGGCCCCAATGAGCAGTTCTTC. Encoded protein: CASTLPPGTRGPNEQFF.

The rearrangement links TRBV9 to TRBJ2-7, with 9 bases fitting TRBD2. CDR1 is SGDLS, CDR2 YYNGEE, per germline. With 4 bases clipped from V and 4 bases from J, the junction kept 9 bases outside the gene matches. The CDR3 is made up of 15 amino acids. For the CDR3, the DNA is TGTGCCAGCAGCTCTGGCCCTAGCGGGATTTACGAGCAGTACTTC. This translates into CASSSGPSGIYEQYF.

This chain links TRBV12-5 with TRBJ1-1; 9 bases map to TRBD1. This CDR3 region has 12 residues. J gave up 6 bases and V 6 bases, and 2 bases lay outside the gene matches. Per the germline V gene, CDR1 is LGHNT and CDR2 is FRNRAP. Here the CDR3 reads CASGGDRAEAFF. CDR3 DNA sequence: TGTGCTAGTGGGGGGGACAGGGCTGAAGCTTTCTTT.

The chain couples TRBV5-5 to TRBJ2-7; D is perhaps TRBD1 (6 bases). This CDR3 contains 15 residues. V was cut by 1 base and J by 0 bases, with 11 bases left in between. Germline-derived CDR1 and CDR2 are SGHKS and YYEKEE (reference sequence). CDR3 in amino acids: CASSLSAGDSYEQYF. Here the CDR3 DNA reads TGTGCCAGCAGCTTGTCGGCAGGGGACTCCTACGAGCAGTACTTC. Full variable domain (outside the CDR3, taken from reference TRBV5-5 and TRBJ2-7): DAGVTQSPTHLIKTRGQQVTLRCSPISGHKSVSWYQQVLGQGPQFIFQYYEKEERGRGNFPDRFSARQFPNYSSELNVNALLLGDSALYLCASSLSAGDSYEQYFGPGTRLTVT.

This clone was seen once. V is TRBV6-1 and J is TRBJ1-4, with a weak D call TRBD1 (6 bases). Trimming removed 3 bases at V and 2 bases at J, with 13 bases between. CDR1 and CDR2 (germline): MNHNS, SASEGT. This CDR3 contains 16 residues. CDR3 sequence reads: CASSETGRGTNEKLFF. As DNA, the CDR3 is TGTGCCAGCAGTGAGACAGGAAGGGGGACTAATGAAAAACTGTTTTTT.

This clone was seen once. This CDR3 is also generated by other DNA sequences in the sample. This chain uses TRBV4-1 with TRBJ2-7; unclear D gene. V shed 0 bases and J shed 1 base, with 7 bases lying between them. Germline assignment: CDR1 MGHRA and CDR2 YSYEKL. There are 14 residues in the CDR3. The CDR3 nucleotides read TGCGCCAGCAGCCAAGATAGAGGATCCTACGAGCAGTACTTC. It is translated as CASSQDRGSYEQYF.

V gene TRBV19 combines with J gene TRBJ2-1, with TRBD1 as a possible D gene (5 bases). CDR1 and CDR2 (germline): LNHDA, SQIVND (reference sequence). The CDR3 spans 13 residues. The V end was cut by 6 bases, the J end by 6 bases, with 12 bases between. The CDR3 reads CASSVQGTNEQFF. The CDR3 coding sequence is TGTGCCAGTAGCGTTCAGGGAACCAATGAGCAGTTCTTC.

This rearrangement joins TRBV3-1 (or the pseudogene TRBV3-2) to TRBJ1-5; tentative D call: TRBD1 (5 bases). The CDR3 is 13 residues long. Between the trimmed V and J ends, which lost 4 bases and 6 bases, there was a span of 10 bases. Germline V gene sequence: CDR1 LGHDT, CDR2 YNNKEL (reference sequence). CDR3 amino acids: CASSRGATQPQHF. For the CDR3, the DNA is TGTGCCAGCAGCCGCGGGGCCACTCAGCCCCAGCATTTT.

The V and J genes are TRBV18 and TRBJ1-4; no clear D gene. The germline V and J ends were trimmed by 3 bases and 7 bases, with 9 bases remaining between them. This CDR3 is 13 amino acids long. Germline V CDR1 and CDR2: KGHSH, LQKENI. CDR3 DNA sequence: TGTGCCAGCTCACCCGGGAGCCTTGAAAAACTGTTTTTT. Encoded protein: CASSPGSLEKLFF. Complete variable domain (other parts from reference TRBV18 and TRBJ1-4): NAGVMQNPRHLVRRRGQEARLRCSPMKGHSHVYWYRQLPEEGLKFMVYLQKENIIDESGMPKERFSAEFPKEGPSILRIQQVVRGDSAAYFCASSPGSLEKLFFGSGTQLSVL.

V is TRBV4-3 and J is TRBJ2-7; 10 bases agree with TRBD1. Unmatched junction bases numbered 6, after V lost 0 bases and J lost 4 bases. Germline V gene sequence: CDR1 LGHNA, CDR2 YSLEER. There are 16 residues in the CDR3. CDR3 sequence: CASSQEEDRGRYEQYF. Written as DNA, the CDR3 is TGCGCCAGCAGCCAAGAAGAAGACAGGGGGCGGTACGAGCAGTACTTC.

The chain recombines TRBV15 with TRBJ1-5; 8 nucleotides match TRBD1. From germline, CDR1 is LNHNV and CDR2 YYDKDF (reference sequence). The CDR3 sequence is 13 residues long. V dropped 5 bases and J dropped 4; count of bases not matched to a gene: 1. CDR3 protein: CATSGQGNQPQHF. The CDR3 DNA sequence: TGTGCCACCAGCGGACAGGGAAATCAGCCCCAGCATTTT.

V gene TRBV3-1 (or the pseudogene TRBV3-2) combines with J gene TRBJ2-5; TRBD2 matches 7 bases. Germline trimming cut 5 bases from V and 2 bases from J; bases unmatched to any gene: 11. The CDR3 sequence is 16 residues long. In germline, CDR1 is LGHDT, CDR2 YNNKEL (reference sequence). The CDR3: CASSTRAGRGQETQYF. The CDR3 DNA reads TGTGCCAGCAGCACACGAGCGGGGAGAGGTCAAGAGACCCAGTACTTC.

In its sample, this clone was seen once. CDR3 loop: CASSRRPGTSGGADEQFF. Here the CDR3 DNA reads TGTGCCAGCAGCAGACGACCCGGGACTAGCGGGGGGGCCGATGAGCAGTTCTTC. The chain recombines TRBV2 with TRBJ2-1, with TRBD2 identical over 16 bases. With V trimmed by 6 bases and J by 8 bases, 13 bases remained unmatched. Germline V lookup: CDR1 SNHLY, CDR2 FYNNEI. The CDR3 runs 18 residues.

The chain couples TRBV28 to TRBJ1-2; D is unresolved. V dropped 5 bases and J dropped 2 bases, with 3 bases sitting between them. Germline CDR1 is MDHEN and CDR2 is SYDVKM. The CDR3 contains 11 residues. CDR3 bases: TGTGCCAGCAGTGTAAACTATGGCTACACCTTC. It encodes CASSVNYGYTF.

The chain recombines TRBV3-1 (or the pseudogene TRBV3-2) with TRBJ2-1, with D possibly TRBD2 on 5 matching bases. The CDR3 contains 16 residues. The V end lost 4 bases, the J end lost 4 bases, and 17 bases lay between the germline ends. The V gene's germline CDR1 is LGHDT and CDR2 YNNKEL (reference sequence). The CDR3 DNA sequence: TGTGCCAGCAGCCCGACGGACTTTTCCCTTTACAATGAGCAGTTCTTC. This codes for CASSPTDFSLYNEQFF.

CDR3 protein: CASSLRQGTYNEQFF. CDR3 nucleotides: TGTGCCAGCAGCCTTAGGCAGGGAACCTACAATGAGCAGTTCTTC. This sequence joins TRBV3-1 (or the pseudogene TRBV3-2) and TRBJ2-1; weak D call: TRBD1 (5 bases). This CDR3 region has 15 residues. Trimming pared 4 bases from V and 2 bases from J, leaving 12 bases between. The germline CDR1 and CDR2 sequences are LGHDT and YNNKEL (reference sequence).

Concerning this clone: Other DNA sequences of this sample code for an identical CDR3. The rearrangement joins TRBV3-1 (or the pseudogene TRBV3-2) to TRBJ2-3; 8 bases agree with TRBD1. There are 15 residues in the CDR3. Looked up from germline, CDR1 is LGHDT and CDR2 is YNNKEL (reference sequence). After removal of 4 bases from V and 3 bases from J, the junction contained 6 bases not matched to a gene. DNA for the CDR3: TGTGCCAGCAGCCCGGGGACAGGTTATACAGATACGCAGTATTTT. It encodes CASSPGTGYTDTQYF.

The CDR3 protein is CAGSGGQGDTQYF. For the CDR3, the DNA is TGTGCTGGTAGCGGGGGGCAGGGAGATACGCAGTATTTT. The rearrangement links TRBV30 to TRBJ2-3; 10 bases fit TRBD2. Per germline, CDR1 GTSNPN and CDR2 SVGIG (reference sequence). The CDR3 is made up of 13 amino acids.